Listed here is a single TCR beta chain. Random hexamers served to reverse transcribe roughly 0.45 to 1 ug RNA. Amplification of TCR beta CDR3 spanned 54 Vbeta and 13 Jbeta via immunoSEQ multiplex PCR. TCRdb ran MiXCR on the immunoSEQ multiplex PCR reads and lists one entry per CDR3 protein. The sample yields 150,000 to 250,000 distinct CDR3 sequences, nearly 95% seen once. CD8+ and CD4+ T cells from blood underwent TCR beta sequencing, which was carried out in a high-throughput format. These data come from a study of CD8 T cells in Susac syndrome. The sequenced sample was CD4+ T cells from PBMCs. The TCR comes from a human donor with multiple sclerosis.

This chain's CDR3 is CASSLEAGNYGYTF. CDR3 nucleotide sequence: TGCGCCAGCAGCTTGGAGGCGGGGAACTATGGCTACACCTTC. The chain recombines TRBV5-1 with TRBJ1-2; unclear D gene. The V gene lost 0 bases and the J gene lost 2 bases, with 8 bases spanning the gap. The CDR3 runs to 14 residues. Germline V gives CDR1 SGHRS, CDR2 YFSETQ.